The sequence of this T cell receptor (beta chain) was determined in a study of Ad26.COV2.S vaccination and SARS-CoV-2 variants. Study-wide points: After vaccination, substantial breadth of spike-specific CD8+ and CD4+ responses was reported.

Clones were read by immunoSEQ multiplex PCR, and TCRdb kept only the in-frame ones, dropping some. The table has some 410,000 clones, roughly 90% seen once. Per the germline V gene, CDR1 is ENHRY and CDR2 is SYGVKD. The length of the CDR3 is 14 residues. V was pared by 3 bases and J by 5 bases, with 7 bases of the junction left unmatched. Treatment noted: 15 to 20 received Ad26.COV2.S at low or high dose, single or two shots; roughly 5 received placebo; per-sample allocation not given. It was on day 63 after the first vaccine or placebo injection that samples were taken. Aged 18-55 years, donor was enrolled in Boston in about 2020. Vaccine was an Ad26 vector expressing Wuhan-strain SARS-CoV-2 spike. The table lists this clone with a count of one. Its antigen remains unidentified.

This sequence joins TRBV10-3 and TRBJ2-7; 7 bases fit TRBD1. The sequencing here drew on peripheral blood, taken in a trial of Ad26.COV2.S vaccine versus placebo. This receptor was obtained from a person aged 18-60 years who received the Ad26.COV2.S COVID-19 vaccine or a placebo. CDR3 sequence reads: CAISDETGSHEQYF. The CDR3 DNA follows: TGTGCCATCAGTGATGAGACAGGGTCCCACGAGCAGTACTTC.